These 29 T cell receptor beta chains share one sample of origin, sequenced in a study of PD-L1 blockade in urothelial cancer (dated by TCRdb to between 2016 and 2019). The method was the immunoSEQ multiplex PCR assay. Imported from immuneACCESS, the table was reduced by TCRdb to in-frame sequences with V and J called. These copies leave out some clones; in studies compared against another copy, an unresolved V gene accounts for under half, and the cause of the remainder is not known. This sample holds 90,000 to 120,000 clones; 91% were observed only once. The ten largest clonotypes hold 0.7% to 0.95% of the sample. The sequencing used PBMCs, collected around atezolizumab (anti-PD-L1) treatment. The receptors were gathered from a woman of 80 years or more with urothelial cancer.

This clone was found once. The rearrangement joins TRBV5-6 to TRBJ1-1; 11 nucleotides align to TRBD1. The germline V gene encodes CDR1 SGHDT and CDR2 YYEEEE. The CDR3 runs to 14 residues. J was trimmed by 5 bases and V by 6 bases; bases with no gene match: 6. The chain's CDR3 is CASTMDRGLTEAFF. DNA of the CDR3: TGTGCCAGCACCATGGACAGGGGGCTTACTGAAGCTTTCTTT.

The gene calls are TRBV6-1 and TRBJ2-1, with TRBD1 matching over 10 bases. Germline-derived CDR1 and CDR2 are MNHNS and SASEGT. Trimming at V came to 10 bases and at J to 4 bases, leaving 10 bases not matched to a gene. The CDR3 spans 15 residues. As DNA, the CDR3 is TGTGCCACTGCCCGGGACAGGGGAACATACAATGAGCAGTTCTTC. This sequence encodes CATARDRGTYNEQFF.

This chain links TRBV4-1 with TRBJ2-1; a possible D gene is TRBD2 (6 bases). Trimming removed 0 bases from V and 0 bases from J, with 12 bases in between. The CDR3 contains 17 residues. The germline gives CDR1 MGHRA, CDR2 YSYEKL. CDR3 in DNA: TGCGCCAGCAGCCAAGATCGGGGCGGGACCTCCTACAATGAGCAGTTCTTC. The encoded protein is CASSQDRGGTSYNEQFF.

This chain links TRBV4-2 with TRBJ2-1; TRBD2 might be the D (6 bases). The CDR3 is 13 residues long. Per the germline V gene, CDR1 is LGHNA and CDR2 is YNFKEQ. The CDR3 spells CATGTSRYNEQFF. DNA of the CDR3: TGTGCGACGGGGACTTCTAGATACAATGAGCAGTTCTTC.

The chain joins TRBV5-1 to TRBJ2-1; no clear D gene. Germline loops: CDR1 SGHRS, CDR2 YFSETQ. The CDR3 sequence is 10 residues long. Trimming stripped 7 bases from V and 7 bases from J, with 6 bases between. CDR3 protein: CASGENEQFF. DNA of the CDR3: TGCGCCAGCGGTGAGAATGAGCAGTTCTTC.

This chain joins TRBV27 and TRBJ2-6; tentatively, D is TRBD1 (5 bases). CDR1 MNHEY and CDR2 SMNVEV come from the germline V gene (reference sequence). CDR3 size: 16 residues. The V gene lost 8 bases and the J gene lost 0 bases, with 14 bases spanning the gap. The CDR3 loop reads CASQGSLHSGANVLTF. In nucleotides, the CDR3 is TGTGCCAGCCAGGGATCCCTTCACTCTGGGGCCAACGTCCTGACTTTC.

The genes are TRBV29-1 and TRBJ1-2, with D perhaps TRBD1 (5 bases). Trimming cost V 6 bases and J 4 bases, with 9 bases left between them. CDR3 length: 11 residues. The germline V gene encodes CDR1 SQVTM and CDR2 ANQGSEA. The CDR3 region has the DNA TGCAGCGTCGTGGACACCTATGGCTACACCTTC. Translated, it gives CSVVDTYGYTF.

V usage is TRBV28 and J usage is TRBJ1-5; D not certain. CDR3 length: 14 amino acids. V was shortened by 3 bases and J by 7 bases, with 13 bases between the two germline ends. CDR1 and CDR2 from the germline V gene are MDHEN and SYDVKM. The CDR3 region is CASSLTFRGQPQHF. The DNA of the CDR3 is TGTGCCAGCAGTTTGACCTTCCGGGGACAGCCCCAGCATTTT.

In DNA, the CDR3 is TGTGCCAGCAGCCCGGGACAGGGAACCACAGATACGCAGTATTTT. It translates to CASSPGQGTTDTQYF. The chain has TRBV7-8 and TRBJ2-3, with TRBD1 matching over 9 bases. This CDR3 is built from 15 residues. Germline V gene lookup returns CDR1 SGHVS and CDR2 FQNEAQ. J was trimmed by 2 bases and V by 5 bases; bases with no gene match: 5.

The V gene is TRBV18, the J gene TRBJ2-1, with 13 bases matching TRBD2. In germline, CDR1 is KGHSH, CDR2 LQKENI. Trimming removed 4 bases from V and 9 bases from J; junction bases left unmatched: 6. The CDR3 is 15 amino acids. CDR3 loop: CASSLGLAGASEQFF. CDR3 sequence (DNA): TGTGCCAGCTCACTCGGACTAGCGGGAGCTAGTGAGCAGTTCTTC.

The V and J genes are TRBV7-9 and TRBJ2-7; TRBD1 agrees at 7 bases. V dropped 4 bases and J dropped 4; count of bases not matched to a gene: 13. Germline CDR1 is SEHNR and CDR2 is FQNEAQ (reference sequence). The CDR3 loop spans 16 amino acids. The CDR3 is CASSSQGDQGKYEQYF. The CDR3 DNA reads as TGTGCCAGCAGCTCGCAGGGGGACCAAGGAAAGTACGAGCAGTACTTC.

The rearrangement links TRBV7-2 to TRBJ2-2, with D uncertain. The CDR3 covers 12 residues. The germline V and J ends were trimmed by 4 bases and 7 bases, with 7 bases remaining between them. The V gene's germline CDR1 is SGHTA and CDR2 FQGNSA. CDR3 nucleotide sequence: TGTGCCAGCAGCTCTCGTTTCGGGGAGCTGTTTTTT. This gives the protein CASSSRFGELFF.

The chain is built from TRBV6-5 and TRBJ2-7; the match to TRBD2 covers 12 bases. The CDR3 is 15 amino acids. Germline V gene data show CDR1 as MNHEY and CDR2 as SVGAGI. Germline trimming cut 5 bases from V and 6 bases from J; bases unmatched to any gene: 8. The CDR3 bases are TGTGCCAGCAGTGCCCCTCTAGCGGGAGGGCGCGAGCAGTACTTC. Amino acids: CASSAPLAGGREQYF.

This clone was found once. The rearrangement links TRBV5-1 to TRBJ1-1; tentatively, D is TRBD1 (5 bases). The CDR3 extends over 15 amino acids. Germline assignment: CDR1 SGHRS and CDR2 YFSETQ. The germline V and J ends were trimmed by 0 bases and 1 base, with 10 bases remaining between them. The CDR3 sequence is CASSLAGGTNTEAFF. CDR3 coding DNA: TGCGCCAGCAGCTTGGCCGGAGGGACGAACACTGAAGCTTTCTTT.

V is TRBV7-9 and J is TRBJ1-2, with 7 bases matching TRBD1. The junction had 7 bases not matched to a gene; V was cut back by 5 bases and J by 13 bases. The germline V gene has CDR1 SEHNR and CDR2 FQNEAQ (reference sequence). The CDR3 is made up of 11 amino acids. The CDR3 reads CASSQDRRFTF. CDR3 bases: TGTGCCAGCAGCCAGGACAGGCGGTTCACCTTC.

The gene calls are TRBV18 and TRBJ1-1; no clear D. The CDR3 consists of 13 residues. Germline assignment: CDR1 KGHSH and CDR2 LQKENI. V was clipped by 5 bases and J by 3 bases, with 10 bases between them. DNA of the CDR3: TGTGCCAGCTCAATTCACCGGGACACTGAAGCTTTCTTT. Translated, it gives CASSIHRDTEAFF. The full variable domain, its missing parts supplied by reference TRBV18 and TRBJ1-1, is NAGVMQNPRHLVRRRGQEARLRCSPMKGHSHVYWYRQLPEEGLKFMVYLQKENIIDESGMPKERFSAEFPKEGPSILRIQQVVRGDSAAYFCASSIHRDTEAFFGQGTRLTVV.

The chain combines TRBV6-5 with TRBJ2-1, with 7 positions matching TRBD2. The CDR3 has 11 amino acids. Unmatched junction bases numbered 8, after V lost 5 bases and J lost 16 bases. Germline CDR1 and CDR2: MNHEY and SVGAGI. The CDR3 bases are TGTGCCAGCAGTGCCGGGGCGGGAGAATTCTTC. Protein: CASSAGAGEFF.

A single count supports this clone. Written as DNA, the CDR3 is TGTGCCAGCATGCTGGACTTGTCTACCGAGACCCAGTACTTC. Translated: CASMLDLSTETQYF. The V and J genes are TRBV6-1 and TRBJ2-5, with a weak D call TRBD2 (5 bases). CDR3 length: 14 amino acids. Germline CDR1 reads MNHNS; CDR2 reads SASEGT. Trimming cost V 7 bases and J 5 bases, with 17 bases left between them.

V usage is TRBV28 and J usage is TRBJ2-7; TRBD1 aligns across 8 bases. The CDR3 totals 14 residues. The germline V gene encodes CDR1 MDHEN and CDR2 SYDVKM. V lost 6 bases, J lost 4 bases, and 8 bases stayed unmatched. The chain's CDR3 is CASSHRTGRYEQYF. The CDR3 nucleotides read TGTGCCAGCAGCCACAGGACAGGGAGGTACGAGCAGTACTTC.

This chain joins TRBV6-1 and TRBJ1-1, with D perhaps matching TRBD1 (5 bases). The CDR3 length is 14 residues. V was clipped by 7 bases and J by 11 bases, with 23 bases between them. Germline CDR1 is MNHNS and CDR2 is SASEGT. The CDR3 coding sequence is TGTGCCAGCATCCCCGGCAGGGCCGGGCTCGAGGCTTTCTTT. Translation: CASIPGRAGLEAFF.

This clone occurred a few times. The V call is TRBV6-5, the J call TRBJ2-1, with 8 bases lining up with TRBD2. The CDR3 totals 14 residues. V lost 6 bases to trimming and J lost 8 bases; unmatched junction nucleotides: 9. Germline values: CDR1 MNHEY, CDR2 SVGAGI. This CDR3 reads CASRGAGEGDEQFF. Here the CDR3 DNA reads TGTGCCAGCAGAGGAGCGGGAGAAGGGGATGAGCAGTTCTTC.

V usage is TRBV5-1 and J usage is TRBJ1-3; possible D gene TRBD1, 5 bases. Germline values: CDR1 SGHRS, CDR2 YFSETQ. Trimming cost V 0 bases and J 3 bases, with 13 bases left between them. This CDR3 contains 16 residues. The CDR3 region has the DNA TGCGCCAGCAGCTTGGCCGCGGGGCTCGGTGGAAACACCATATATTTT. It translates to CASSLAAGLGGNTIYF.

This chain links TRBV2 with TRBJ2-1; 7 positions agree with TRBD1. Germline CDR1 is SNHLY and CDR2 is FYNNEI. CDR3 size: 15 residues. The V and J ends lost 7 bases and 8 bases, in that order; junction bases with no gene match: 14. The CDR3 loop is CASTPKQGSVYEQFF. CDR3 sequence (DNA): TGTGCCAGCACCCCTAAACAGGGGTCTGTGTATGAGCAGTTCTTC.

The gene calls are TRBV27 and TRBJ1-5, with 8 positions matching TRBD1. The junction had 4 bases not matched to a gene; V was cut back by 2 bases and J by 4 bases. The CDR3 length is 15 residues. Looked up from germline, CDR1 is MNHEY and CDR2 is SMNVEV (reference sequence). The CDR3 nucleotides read TGTGCCAGCAGTTTAGTCGGGACAGGAAATCAGCCCCAGCATTTT. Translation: CASSLVGTGNQPQHF.

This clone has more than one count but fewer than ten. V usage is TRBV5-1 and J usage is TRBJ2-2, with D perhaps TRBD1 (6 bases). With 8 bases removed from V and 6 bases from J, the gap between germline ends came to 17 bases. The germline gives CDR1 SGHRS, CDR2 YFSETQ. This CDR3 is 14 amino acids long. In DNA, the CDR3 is TGCGCCAGTTGGGACACACGCTATTCCGGGGAGCTGTTTTTT. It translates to CASWDTRYSGELFF.

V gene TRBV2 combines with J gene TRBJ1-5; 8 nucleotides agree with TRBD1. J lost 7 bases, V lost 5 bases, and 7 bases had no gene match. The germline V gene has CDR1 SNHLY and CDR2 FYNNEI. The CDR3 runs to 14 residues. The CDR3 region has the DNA TGTGCCAGCAGTCAGGACAGGGTTGGCCAGCCCCAGCATTTT. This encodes CASSQDRVGQPQHF.

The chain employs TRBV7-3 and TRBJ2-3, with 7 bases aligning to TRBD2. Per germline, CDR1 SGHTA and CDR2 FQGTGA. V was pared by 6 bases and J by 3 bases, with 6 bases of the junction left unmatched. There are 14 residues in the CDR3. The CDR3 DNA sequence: TGTGCCAGCAGTCTCAAAGCGGGGACAGATACGCAGTATTTT. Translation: CASSLKAGTDTQYF.

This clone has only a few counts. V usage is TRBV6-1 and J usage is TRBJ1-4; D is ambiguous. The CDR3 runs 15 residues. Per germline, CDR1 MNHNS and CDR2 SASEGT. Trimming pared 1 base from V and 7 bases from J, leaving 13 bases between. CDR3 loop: CASSEVEGLGEKLFF. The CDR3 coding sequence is TGTGCCAGCAGTGAAGTGGAGGGTCTGGGTGAAAAACTGTTTTTT.

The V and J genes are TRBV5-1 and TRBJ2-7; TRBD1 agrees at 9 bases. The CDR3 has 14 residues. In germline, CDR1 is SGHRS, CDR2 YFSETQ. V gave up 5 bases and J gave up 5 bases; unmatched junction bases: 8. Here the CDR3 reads CASRPDRGANEQYF. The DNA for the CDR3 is TGCGCCAGCAGACCAGACAGGGGGGCCAACGAGCAGTACTTC.